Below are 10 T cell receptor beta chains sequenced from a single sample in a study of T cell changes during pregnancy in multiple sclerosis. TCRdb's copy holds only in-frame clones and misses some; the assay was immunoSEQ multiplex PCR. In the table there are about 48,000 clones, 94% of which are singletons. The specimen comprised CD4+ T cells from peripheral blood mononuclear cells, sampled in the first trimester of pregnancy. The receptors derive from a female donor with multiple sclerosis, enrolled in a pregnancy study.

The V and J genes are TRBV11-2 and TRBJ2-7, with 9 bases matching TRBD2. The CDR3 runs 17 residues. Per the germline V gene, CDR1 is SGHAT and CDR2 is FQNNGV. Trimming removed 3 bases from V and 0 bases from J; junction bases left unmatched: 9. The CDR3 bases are TGTGCCAGCAGCTTGGCTAGCGGGGCCTCGGGCTCCTACGAGCAGTACTTC. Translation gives CASSLASGASGSYEQYF.

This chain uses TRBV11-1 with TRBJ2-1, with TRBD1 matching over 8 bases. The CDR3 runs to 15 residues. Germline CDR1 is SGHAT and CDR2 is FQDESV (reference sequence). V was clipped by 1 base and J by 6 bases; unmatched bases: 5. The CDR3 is CASSLGGTGTNEQFF. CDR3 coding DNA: TGTGCCAGCAGCTTAGGTGGGACAGGTACCAATGAGCAGTTCTTC. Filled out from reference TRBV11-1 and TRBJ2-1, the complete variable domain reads EAEVAQSPRYKITEKSQAVAFWCDPISGHATLYWYRQILGQGPELLVQFQDESVVDDSQLPKDRFSAERLKGVDSTLKIQPAELGDSAMYLCASSLGGTGTNEQFFGPGTRLTVL.

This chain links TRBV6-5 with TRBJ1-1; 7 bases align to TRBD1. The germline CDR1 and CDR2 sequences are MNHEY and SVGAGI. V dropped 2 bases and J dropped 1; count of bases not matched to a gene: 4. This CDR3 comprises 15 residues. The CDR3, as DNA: TGTGCCAGCAGTTACGAAGCAGGGGGGAACACTGAAGCTTTCTTT. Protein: CASSYEAGGNTEAFF.

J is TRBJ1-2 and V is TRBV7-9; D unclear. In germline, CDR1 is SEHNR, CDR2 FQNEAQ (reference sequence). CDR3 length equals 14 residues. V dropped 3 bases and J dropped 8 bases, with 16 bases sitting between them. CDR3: CASSFQAHGGGYTF. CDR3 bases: TGTGCCAGCAGCTTTCAGGCCCACGGCGGGGGCTACACCTTC.

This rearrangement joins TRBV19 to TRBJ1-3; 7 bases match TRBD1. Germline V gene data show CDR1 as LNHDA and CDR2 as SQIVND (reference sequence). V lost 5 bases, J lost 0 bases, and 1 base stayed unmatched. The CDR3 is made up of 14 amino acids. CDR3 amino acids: CASSGDSSGNTIYF. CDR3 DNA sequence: TGTGCCAGTAGTGGGGACAGCTCTGGAAACACCATATATTTT. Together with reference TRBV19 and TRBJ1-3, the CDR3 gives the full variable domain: DGGITQSPKYLFRKEGQNVTLSCEQNLNHDAMYWYRQDPGQGLRLIYYSQIVNDFQKGDIAEGYSVSREKKESFPLTVTSAQKNPTAFYLCASSGDSSGNTIYFGEGSWLTVV.

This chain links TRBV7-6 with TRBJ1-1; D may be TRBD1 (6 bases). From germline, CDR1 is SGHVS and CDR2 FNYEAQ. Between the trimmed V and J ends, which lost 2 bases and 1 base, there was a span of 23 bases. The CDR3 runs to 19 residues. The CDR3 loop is CASSLRGLQGSLRNTEAFF. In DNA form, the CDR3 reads TGTGCCAGCAGCTTAAGGGGCTTACAGGGTTCCCTAAGGAACACTGAAGCTTTCTTT.

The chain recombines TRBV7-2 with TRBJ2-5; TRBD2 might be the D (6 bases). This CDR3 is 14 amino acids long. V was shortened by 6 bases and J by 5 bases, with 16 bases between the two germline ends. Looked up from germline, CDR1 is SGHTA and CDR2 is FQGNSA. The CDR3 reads CASRTTRGFETQYF. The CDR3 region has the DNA TGTGCCAGCAGAACGACCCGGGGGTTCGAGACCCAGTACTTC.

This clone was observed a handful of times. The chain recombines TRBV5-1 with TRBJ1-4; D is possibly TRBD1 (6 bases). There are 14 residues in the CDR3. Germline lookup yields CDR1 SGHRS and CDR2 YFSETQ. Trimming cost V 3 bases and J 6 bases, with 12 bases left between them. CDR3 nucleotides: TGCGCCAGCAGCTATGGACAGTTGGATGAAAAACTGTTTTTT. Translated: CASSYGQLDEKLFF.

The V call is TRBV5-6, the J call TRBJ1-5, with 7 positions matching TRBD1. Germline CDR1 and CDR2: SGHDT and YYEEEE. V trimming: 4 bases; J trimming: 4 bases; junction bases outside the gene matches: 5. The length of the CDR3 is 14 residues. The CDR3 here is CASSLLGQNQPQHF. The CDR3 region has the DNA TGTGCCAGCAGCCTCCTGGGACAGAATCAGCCCCAGCATTTT.

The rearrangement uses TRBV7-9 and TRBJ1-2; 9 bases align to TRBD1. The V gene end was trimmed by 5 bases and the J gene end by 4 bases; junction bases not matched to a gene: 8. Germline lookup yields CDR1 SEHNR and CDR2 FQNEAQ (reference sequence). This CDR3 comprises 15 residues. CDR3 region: CASSPGDREGYGYTF. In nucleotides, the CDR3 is TGTGCCAGCAGCCCAGGGGACAGGGAGGGCTATGGCTACACCTTC. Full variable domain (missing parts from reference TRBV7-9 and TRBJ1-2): DTGVSQNPRHKITKRGQNVTFRCDPISEHNRLYWYRQTLGQGPEFLTYFQNEAQLEKSRLLSDRFSAERPKGSFSTLEIQRTEQGDSAMYLCASSPGDREGYGYTFGSGTRLTVV.